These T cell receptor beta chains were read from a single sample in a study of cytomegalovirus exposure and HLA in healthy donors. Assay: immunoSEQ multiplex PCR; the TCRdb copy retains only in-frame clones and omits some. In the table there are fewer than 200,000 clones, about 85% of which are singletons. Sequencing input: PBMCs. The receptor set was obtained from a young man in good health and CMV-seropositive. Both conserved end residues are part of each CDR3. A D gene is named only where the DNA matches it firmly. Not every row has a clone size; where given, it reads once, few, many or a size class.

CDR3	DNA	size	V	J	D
CASSTIPGVKEEQFF	TGTGCCAGCAGCACGATACCGGGAGTAAAAGAGGAGCAGTTCTTC	-	TRBV7-3	TRBJ2-1	-
CASSFESAGGQPQHF	TGTGCCAGCAGTTTTGAATCGGCAGGGGGCCAGCCCCAGCATTTT	-	TRBV28	TRBJ1-5	TRBD1
CSVDPRNIEAFF	TGCAGCGTTGATCCCAGGAACATTGAAGCTTTCTTT	once	TRBV29-1	TRBJ1-1	-
CASSPLDRGGYGYTF	TGTGCCAGCAGCCCCTTAGACAGGGGAGGCTATGGCTACACCTTC	-	TRBV28	TRBJ1-2	TRBD1
CASSTLGQNRPQHF	TGTGCCAGCAGTACCTTAGGACAGAACCGGCCCCAGCATTTT	once	TRBV27	TRBJ1-5	-
CASSNDRGLQETQYF	TGTGCCAGCAGCAATGACAGGGGGCTTCAAGAGACCCAGTACTTC	-	TRBV5-4	TRBJ2-5	TRBD1
CASSLFEGGEGQPQHF	TGTGCCAGCAGCTTATTCGAGGGGGGGGAAGGTCAGCCCCAGCATTTT	-	TRBV7-9	TRBJ1-5	-
CASSLGQGNSNEQFF	TGTGCCAGCAGCTTGGGACAGGGAAATAGCAATGAGCAGTTCTTC	-	TRBV5-8	TRBJ2-1	TRBD1
CASSPDGNQPQHF	TGCGCCAGCAGTCCAGACGGGAATCAGCCCCAGCATTTT	-	TRBV10-1	TRBJ1-5	-
CASSYGSDFTEAFF	TGTGCCAGCAGTTATGGGTCCGACTTCACTGAAGCTTTCTTT	-	TRBV6-5	TRBJ1-1	-
CASTSTSEVGEQYF	TGTGCCAGCACCTCTACTAGCGAAGTCGGCGAGCAGTACTTC	-	TRBV6-1	TRBJ2-7	TRBD2
CASSSGGNEQYF	TGTGCCAGCAGCTCAGGGGGGAACGAGCAGTACTTC	once	TRBV7-9	TRBJ2-7	-
CASSLTVGQGRTDTQYF	TGTGCCAGCAGCTTAACGGTCGGGCAGGGCCGCACAGATACGCAGTATTTT	-	TRBV7-2	TRBJ2-3	-
CASSPPSGSARSHPYNEQFF	TGTGCCAGCTCACCTCCCAGCGGGAGCGCCCGGTCTCACCCCTACAATGAGCAGTTCTTC	-	TRBV18	TRBJ2-1	TRBD2
CSVHTYTDTQYF	TGCAGCGTGCACACGTACACAGATACGCAGTATTTT	-	TRBV29-1	TRBJ2-3	-
CAWSSREGQPSYEQYF	TGTGCCTGGAGTAGTCGAGAGGGACAGCCCTCCTACGAGCAGTACTTC	-	TRBV30	TRBJ2-7	TRBD1
CASSQDHRGNTEAFF	TGTGCCAGCAGCCAAGATCATAGGGGGAACACTGAAGCTTTCTTT	-	TRBV14	TRBJ1-1	-
CASSRSSGNTGELFF	TGTGCCAGCAGCCGGTCTTCCGGTAACACCGGGGAGCTGTTTTTT	-	TRBV5-4	TRBJ2-2	-
CASSSEPRGPQHF	TGTGCCAGCAGCTCCGAACCCAGGGGGCCCCAGCATTTT	-	TRBV7-6	TRBJ1-5	-
CASSDPGLADYEQYF	TGCGCCAGCAGCGACCCGGGACTAGCGGACTACGAGCAGTACTTC	-	TRBV5-1	TRBJ2-7	TRBD2
CASSTGFGGRTDTQYF	TGCGCCAGCTCTACGGGATTCGGAGGCAGGACAGATACGCAGTATTTT	-	TRBV4-1	TRBJ2-3	-
CASSSTGDQPQHF	TGCGCCAGCAGCTCGACAGGGGATCAGCCCCAGCATTTT	-	TRBV5-1	TRBJ1-5	TRBD1
CASSPLPGQKTEAFF	TGTGCCAGCAGCCCACTCCCGGGACAGAAGACTGAAGCTTTCTTT	-	TRBV6-6	TRBJ1-1	TRBD1
CASSTQDREVQPQHF	TGTGCCAGTAGTACCCAAGACAGGGAGGTTCAGCCCCAGCATTTT	-	TRBV19	TRBJ1-5	TRBD1
CASSRGGAQETQYF	TGTGCCAGCAGTCGGGGGGGGGCTCAAGAGACCCAGTACTTC	-	TRBV6-6	TRBJ2-5	TRBD2
CASSLAGFGNEQFF	TGTGCCAGCAGCTTAGCCGGGTTCGGGAATGAGCAGTTCTTC	once	TRBV11-1	TRBJ2-1	-
CASSLGQENTEAFF	TGCGCCAGCAGCTTGGGTCAGGAGAACACTGAAGCTTTCTTT	once	TRBV5-1	TRBJ1-1	-
CGPDRGIPGNTIYF	TGTGGACCGGACAGGGGCATCCCTGGAAACACCATATATTTT	few	TRBV18	TRBJ1-3	TRBD1
CASSFSRGSYEQYF	TGTGCCAGCAGTTTCTCGCGCGGCTCCTACGAGCAGTACTTC	-	TRBV28	TRBJ2-7	-
CASSAIRGYNEQFF	TGTGCCAGCAGTGCCATTCGAGGGTACAATGAGCAGTTCTTC	-	TRBV2	TRBJ2-1	-
CASRDDRNNEQYF	TGTGCCAGCAGGGACGACAGAAACAACGAGCAGTACTTC	few	TRBV12-1	TRBJ2-7	-
CASSQEAGLAGVNEQFF	TGCGCCAGCAGCCAAGAAGCTGGACTAGCGGGAGTAAATGAGCAGTTCTTC	-	TRBV4-1	TRBJ2-1	TRBD2
CASSLNGNNEQFF	TGTGCCAGCAGTTTAAACGGGAACAATGAGCAGTTCTTC	-	TRBV27	TRBJ2-1	-
CASSSPATGGNQPQHF	TGTGCCAGCAGTTCCCCCGCGACAGGGGGCAATCAGCCCCAGCATTTT	-	TRBV6-6	TRBJ1-5	TRBD1
CAIGTSGIYEQYF	TGTGCCATCGGGACTAGCGGGATCTACGAGCAGTACTTC	-	TRBV28	TRBJ2-7	TRBD2
CASSYSTRREQYF	TGTGCCAGCAGTTACTCCACTAGACGCGAGCAGTACTTC	-	TRBV6-6	TRBJ2-7	-
CASSPPSSGGNEQYF	TGTGCCAGCTCACCACCGTCTAGCGGGGGCAACGAGCAGTACTTC	-	TRBV18	TRBJ2-7	TRBD2
CASSLWGGTGEGSPLHF	TGTGCCAGCAGTTTATGGGGGGGGACAGGGGAGGGTTCACCCCTCCACTTT	-	TRBV27	TRBJ1-6	TRBD1
CASSYPRYEQYF	TGTGCCAGCAGTTACCCACGGTACGAGCAGTACTTC	-	TRBV6-5	TRBJ2-7	-
CASSRGQGIQETQYF	TGTGCCAGCAGCCGCGGACAGGGAATACAAGAGACCCAGTACTTC	-	TRBV6-6	TRBJ2-5	TRBD1
CASSLGLAGFNEQFF	TGCGCCAGCAGCTTGGGTCTAGCGGGATTCAATGAGCAGTTCTTC	-	TRBV5-1	TRBJ2-1	TRBD2
CASSFSLAGVPDDEQFF	TGCGCCAGCAGCTTCTCCCTAGCGGGAGTCCCTGACGATGAGCAGTTCTTC	-	TRBV5-1	TRBJ2-1	TRBD2
CASSEYSAGPYEQYF	TGTGCCAGCAGTGAATATTCAGCGGGACCCTACGAGCAGTACTTC	-	TRBV6-4	TRBJ2-7	TRBD2
CAWSGLAGESYNEQFF	TGTGCCTGGAGTGGACTAGCGGGAGAATCCTACAATGAGCAGTTCTTC	once	TRBV30	TRBJ2-1	TRBD2
CATVGQESYEQYF	TGTGCCACAGTGGGACAGGAGAGTTACGAGCAGTACTTC	-	TRBV19	TRBJ2-7	TRBD1
CASSPESQGPYEQYF	TGTGCCAGCAGTCCCGAGTCACAGGGGCCATACGAGCAGTACTTC	-	TRBV28	TRBJ2-7	TRBD1
CASSYTWGLGSSYNEQFF	TGCGCCAGCAGCTATACTTGGGGACTAGGGAGCTCCTACAATGAGCAGTTCTTC	-	TRBV5-1	TRBJ2-1	TRBD2
CASQAGISTDTQYF	TGTGCCTCCCAGGCAGGAATCAGCACAGATACGCAGTATTTT	few	TRBV30	TRBJ2-3	-
CASSSFSYEQYF	TGTGCCAGCAGTTCCTTCTCCTACGAGCAGTACTTC	-	TRBV6-5	TRBJ2-7	-
CASSLFDGFGGEAFF	TGCGCCAGCAGCTTGTTCGACGGGTTCGGGGGTGAAGCTTTCTTT	-	TRBV5-1	TRBJ1-1	-
CASSVVGGEQYF	TGTGCCAGCAGCGTAGTGGGGGGCGAGCAGTACTTC	-	TRBV9	TRBJ2-7	-
CASKQGGNTEAFF	TGTGCCAGCAAACAGGGGGGGAACACTGAAGCTTTCTTT	-	TRBV27	TRBJ1-1	TRBD1
CASSGGLAGAITDTQYF	TGTGCCAGCAGCGGAGGACTAGCGGGGGCTATAACAGATACGCAGTATTTT	-	TRBV9	TRBJ2-3	TRBD2
CASSQGRLVYGYTF	TGTGCCAGCAGCCAGGGTCGACTTGTCTATGGCTACACCTTC	-	TRBV7-8	TRBJ1-2	-
CASRGDRLYGYTF	TGTGCCAGCAGAGGGGACAGACTCTATGGCTACACCTTC	-	TRBV28	TRBJ1-2	TRBD1
CASNLRTGRGTEAFF	TGCGCCAGCAACCTAAGGACGGGGAGAGGCACTGAAGCTTTCTTT	-	TRBV10-1	TRBJ1-1	-
CASSSGTSGYEQYF	TGTGCCAGCAGCTCCGGGACTAGCGGCTACGAGCAGTACTTC	-	TRBV13	TRBJ2-7	TRBD2
CASSLGGGNQPQHF	TGTGCCAGCAGTTTAGGCGGGGGCAATCAGCCCCAGCATTTT	few	TRBV27	TRBJ1-5	-
CASRTGAGTEAFF	TGTGCCAGCAGGACAGGGGCCGGGACTGAAGCTTTCTTT	-	TRBV6-4	TRBJ1-1	TRBD1